What follows describes a single TCR beta chain. Mismatch with germline at one junction end may stem from a read error. The CDR3 loop spans 18 amino acids. The germline V gene encodes CDR1 LGHNA and CDR2 YNFKEQ. DNA and RNA were both co-extracted from 20-30 mg of bulk tissue that had not been sorted. This entry is derived from a study of tumor-infiltrating lymphocytes in primary liver carcinoma. Across the study: Ages ranged from 30 to 69, with HCC or mixed HCC-cholangiocarcinoma.

Reverse transcription of about 500 ng total RNA with a constant-region primer produced TCR beta cDNA. ARM-PCR, slightly modified, supplied the TCR beta libraries through three nested multiplex PCR rounds. TRBV1-TRBV30 forward and Cbeta reverse primers drove the first two approximately 11-cycle rounds. TCRdb ran MiXCR on the multiplex PCR reads and lists one entry per CDR3 protein. Among around 26,000 distinct CDR3 sequences listed, over 60% were seen once. The gene calls are TRBV4-2 and TRBJ2-3; TRBD2 aligns across 8 bases. Material: liver tumor tissue from sampling region 3. Subset specified: tumor region T3, left-lateral pole. The TCR was taken from a man aged 35-49 years with primary liver carcinoma and hepatitis B virus infection. The CDR3 spells CASNQVTLLAGATDTQYF. DNA of the CDR3: TGTGCCAGCAACCAAGTGACGCTTCTAGCGGGTGCGACAGATACGCAGTATTTT.